This passage covers 25 T cell receptor beta chains from one sample sequenced in a study of cytomegalovirus exposure and HLA in healthy donors. Both 60 Vbeta primers and 13 Jbeta primers went into the PCR. Repertoires were generated with immunoSEQ multiplex PCR, while TCRdb's copy carries only in-frame clones and drops some. This table has 100,000 to 150,000 clones, about 78% appearing once. The sequenced material came from PBMCs. All receptors derive from a female donor in good health and CMV-seronegative.

This clone appeared once. The chain carries TRBV4-1 and TRBJ1-2, with a tentative D call TRBD1 (6 bases). CDR1 MGHRA and CDR2 YSYEKL come from the germline V gene. The CDR3 spans 17 residues. Trimming left V 3 bases short and J 3 bases short, with 20 bases between. The CDR3 reads CASSHNDGRGADYGYTF. The CDR3, as DNA: TGCGCCAGCAGCCACAATGACGGACGGGGGGCGGACTATGGCTACACCTTC.

In this sample, this clone turned up a few times. The chain employs TRBV5-4 and TRBJ1-1, with unresolved D. Germline V gene lookup returns CDR1 SGHNT and CDR2 YYREEE (reference sequence). This CDR3 is 13 amino acids long. V shed 0 bases and J shed 6 bases, with 9 bases lying between them. In DNA form, the CDR3 reads TGTGCCAGCAGCTTGGGGGTCAGCGCTGAAGCTTTCTTT. The encoded protein is CASSLGVSAEAFF.

V is TRBV9 and J is TRBJ2-2, with TRBD2 identical over 8 bases. V shed 0 bases and J 2 bases; nucleotides not matched to a gene: 3. This CDR3 is built from 16 residues. Germline V gene data show CDR1 as SGDLS and CDR2 as YYNGEE. The CDR3 loop reads CASSVAGRANTGELFF. The CDR3 DNA reads as TGTGCCAGCAGCGTAGCCGGGAGGGCCAACACCGGGGAGCTGTTTTTT.

The chain is built from TRBV7-9 and TRBJ2-7, with D possibly matching TRBD2 (6 bases). Looked up from germline, CDR1 is SEHNR and CDR2 is FQNEAQ (reference sequence). The CDR3 is 16 amino acids. The V and J ends lost 5 bases and 3 bases respectively, with 20 bases between them. CDR3 region: CASSPPAGPVYYEQYF. The CDR3, as DNA: TGTGCCAGCAGCCCCCCCGCGGGGCCCGTTTACTACGAGCAGTACTTC.

The CDR3 here is CASSYGGPNQPQHF. In DNA, the CDR3 is TGTGCCAGCAGTTATGGGGGCCCCAATCAGCCCCAGCATTTT. The rearrangement joins TRBV6-5 to TRBJ1-5, with a tentative D call TRBD1 (6 bases). Germline V gene sequence: CDR1 MNHEY, CDR2 SVGAGI. The CDR3 runs to 14 residues. The V gene lost 3 bases and the J gene lost 3 bases, with 9 bases spanning the gap.

The genes are TRBV30 and TRBJ2-1, with TRBD1 as a possible D gene (5 bases). Trimming removed 3 bases from V and 3 bases from J, with 9 bases in between. In germline, CDR1 is GTSNPN, CDR2 SVGIG (reference sequence). The CDR3 length is 13 residues. CDR3 bases: TGTGCCTGGAGAGATGACAGCTACAATGAGCAGTTCTTC. Protein product: CAWRDDSYNEQFF.

The V and J genes are TRBV10-3 and TRBJ1-1; D might be TRBD1 (6 bases). V lost 10 bases, J lost 1 base, and 10 bases lay in between. CDR1 is ENHRY, CDR2 SYGVKD, per germline. This CDR3 has 12 residues. CDR3 DNA sequence: TGTGCCACCAGAGGGGGGAACACTGAAGCTTTCTTT. Its translation: CATRGGNTEAFF.

Concerning this clone itself: The sample holds other DNA sequences that translate to the same CDR3. This chain joins TRBV5-1 and TRBJ1-1; a weak D match, TRBD1 (5 bases). Germline V gene lookup returns CDR1 SGHRS and CDR2 YFSETQ. Deletions cut 2 bases from V and 1 base from J, with 6 bases between. The CDR3 loop spans 13 amino acids. This chain's CDR3 is CASSLTGNTEAFF. The CDR3 DNA sequence: TGCGCCAGCAGCTTAACAGGGAACACTGAAGCTTTCTTT.

The chain combines TRBV5-1 with TRBJ2-5, with TRBD2 matching 11 bases. V gave up 4 bases and J gave up 5 bases; unmatched junction bases: 4. CDR3 size: 14 residues. Germline CDR1 reads SGHRS; CDR2 reads YFSETQ. The CDR3 loop reads CASSPTSGKETQYF. The CDR3 DNA sequence: TGCGCCAGCAGCCCGACTAGCGGGAAGGAGACCCAGTACTTC.

This sequence joins TRBV28 and TRBJ1-6; TRBD1 is a possible D gene (5 bases). Germline CDR1 reads MDHEN; CDR2 reads SYDVKM. The CDR3 runs to 15 residues. Trimming took 1 base from V and 8 from J, leaving 12 bases between them. CDR3 DNA sequence: TGTGCCAGCAGTTTATCGGGGGGTATTTATTCACCCCTCCACTTT. It encodes CASSLSGGIYSPLHF.

This sequence joins TRBV6-1 and TRBJ1-4; the D is unclear. Germline CDR1 reads MNHNS; CDR2 reads SASEGT. Trimming took off 2 bases at V and 8 bases at J, with 9 bases between the two ends. CDR3 length equals 13 residues. The CDR3 nucleotides read TGTGCCAGCAGTGAATTCGGCAGGGAAAAACTGTTTTTT. Its translation is CASSEFGREKLFF.

The chain combines TRBV28 with TRBJ2-1, with 9 bases that match TRBD2. Germline CDR1 reads MDHEN; CDR2 reads SYDVKM. With 2 bases clipped from V and 8 bases from J, the junction kept 7 bases outside the gene matches. The CDR3 is made up of 15 amino acids. The CDR3 reads CASSLVAGVAYEQFF. As DNA, the CDR3 is TGTGCCAGCAGTTTAGTAGCGGGAGTTGCATATGAGCAGTTCTTC.

This clone was picked up one time. This chain joins TRBV27 and TRBJ1-2; TRBD1 might be the D (6 bases). V was pared by 5 bases and J by 2 bases, with 15 bases between. The CDR3 loop spans 15 amino acids. Germline CDR1 is MNHEY and CDR2 is SMNVEV (reference sequence). Written as DNA, the CDR3 is TGTGCCAGCAGTCCAGGGCGGGGGCGCAACTATGGCTACACCTTC. Translated: CASSPGRGRNYGYTF.

The chain links TRBV7-9 to TRBJ2-5; D is undetermined. V was clipped by 5 bases and J by 0 bases, with 13 bases between them. The germline V gene encodes CDR1 SEHNR and CDR2 FQNEAQ (reference sequence). The CDR3 extends over 15 amino acids. Here the CDR3 reads CASSPPPPYQETQYF. The CDR3 bases are TGTGCCAGCAGCCCTCCCCCCCCGTACCAAGAGACCCAGTACTTC.

The chain couples TRBV6-5 to TRBJ1-2; 8 bases align to TRBD1. The CDR3 loop spans 15 amino acids. Per germline, CDR1 MNHEY and CDR2 SVGAGI. With 6 bases clipped from V and 6 bases from J, the junction kept 12 bases outside the gene matches. The CDR3 protein is CASSLRTGKRDGYTF. The CDR3 nucleotides are TGTGCCAGCAGCCTCCGGACAGGGAAGAGGGATGGCTACACCTTC.

The chain uses TRBV5-4 and TRBJ2-5; possible D gene TRBD2, 6 bases. V lost 4 bases and J lost 0, with 13 bases in between. The CDR3 runs to 15 residues. CDR1 is SGHNT and CDR2 is YYREEE in the germline V gene (reference sequence). CDR3 region: CASSPRGSDQETQYF. The CDR3 DNA reads TGTGCCAGCAGCCCCCGGGGGTCAGACCAAGAGACCCAGTACTTC.

The chain recombines TRBV5-1 with TRBJ2-5; 7 bases are shared with TRBD2. CDR3 length: 16 amino acids. The J segment lost 6 bases and the V segment lost 4 bases, leaving 15 bases of the junction unmatched. Germline CDR1 reads SGHRS; CDR2 reads YFSETQ. CDR3 in DNA: TGCGCCAGCAGCCCCCGAGCGGGAACGGGGGAGAAGACCCAGTACTTC. Amino acids: CASSPRAGTGEKTQYF.

The J gene is TRBJ2-2, the V gene TRBV28; 7 bases align to TRBD2. J gave up 2 bases and V 9 bases, and 3 bases lay outside the gene matches. Germline values: CDR1 MDHEN, CDR2 SYDVKM. This CDR3 spans 13 amino acids. As DNA, the CDR3 is TGTGCCAGTTGGACTAGTAACACCGGGGAGCTGTTTTTT. Protein product: CASWTSNTGELFF.

This rearrangement joins TRBV27 to TRBJ2-7; D possibly corresponds to TRBD2 (6 bases). With 8 bases removed from V and 6 bases from J, the gap between germline ends came to 23 bases. CDR1 is MNHEY, CDR2 SMNVEV, per germline (reference sequence). The length of the CDR3 is 15 residues. CDR3 sequence reads: CASLPRGPGTLEQYF. The CDR3 bases are TGTGCCAGCCTCCCTAGGGGTCCCGGGACTCTCGAGCAGTACTTC.

The rearrangement uses TRBV15 and TRBJ2-5; 7 bases map to TRBD2. This CDR3 has 14 residues. Losses at the gene ends were 3 bases for V and 5 bases for J; bases not matched to a gene: 6. The germline CDR1 and CDR2 sequences are LNHNV and YYDKDF (reference sequence). CDR3 protein: CATSRTGGWETQYF. CDR3 sequence (DNA): TGTGCCACCAGCAGGACCGGGGGGTGGGAGACCCAGTACTTC.

This clone was recorded a few times. The chain recombines TRBV5-4 with TRBJ2-5; 10 nucleotides agree with TRBD2. From germline, CDR1 is SGHNT and CDR2 YYREEE (reference sequence). The CDR3 sequence is 14 residues long. J lost 2 bases, V lost 2 bases, and 0 bases had no gene match. Here the CDR3 DNA reads TGTGCCAGCAGCTTAGCGGGAGGGCAAGAGACCCAGTACTTC. Translation: CASSLAGGQETQYF.

This chain links TRBV19 with TRBJ2-7; 10 bases align to TRBD2. The CDR3 extends over 13 amino acids. V was clipped by 10 bases and J by 3 bases; unmatched bases: 6. Germline loops: CDR1 LNHDA, CDR2 SQIVND (reference sequence). The CDR3 nucleotides are TGTGCCACCCGGCCTAGCGGGAGCTACGAGCAGTACTTC. It translates to CATRPSGSYEQYF.

The chain has TRBV30 and TRBJ2-1; TRBD2 matches 10 bases. CDR3 length equals 16 residues. The trim removed 3 bases at V and 3 bases at J, leaving 8 bases unmatched. Germline CDR1 is GTSNPN and CDR2 is SVGIG (reference sequence). For the CDR3, the DNA is TGTGCCTGGAGAGGAAAAACTAGCGGGAACTACAATGAGCAGTTCTTC. Translation gives CAWRGKTSGNYNEQFF.

V is TRBV5-1 and J is TRBJ2-5; tentative D call: TRBD2 (5 bases). V was clipped by 4 bases and J by 5 bases, with 18 bases between them. The germline V gene has CDR1 SGHRS and CDR2 YFSETQ. The CDR3 has 15 residues. Here the CDR3 reads CASSPNPRESETQYF. The CDR3 DNA is TGCGCCAGCAGCCCGAATCCGAGGGAGTCGGAGACCCAGTACTTC. Complete variable domain (other parts from reference TRBV5-1 and TRBJ2-5): KAGVTQTPRYLIKTRGQQVTLSCSPISGHRSVSWYQQTPGQGLQFLFEYFSETQRNKGNFPGRFSGRQFSNSRSEMNVSTLELGDSALYLCASSPNPRESETQYFGPGTRLLVL.

The V and J genes are TRBV2 and TRBJ2-1, with no clear D. This CDR3 region has 13 residues. CDR1 and CDR2 from the germline V gene are SNHLY and FYNNEI. Between the trimmed V and J ends, which lost 2 bases and 7 bases, there was a span of 9 bases. CDR3 loop: CASSEPNSNEQFF. The CDR3 nucleotides are TGTGCCAGCAGTGAACCGAACTCAAATGAGCAGTTCTTC.